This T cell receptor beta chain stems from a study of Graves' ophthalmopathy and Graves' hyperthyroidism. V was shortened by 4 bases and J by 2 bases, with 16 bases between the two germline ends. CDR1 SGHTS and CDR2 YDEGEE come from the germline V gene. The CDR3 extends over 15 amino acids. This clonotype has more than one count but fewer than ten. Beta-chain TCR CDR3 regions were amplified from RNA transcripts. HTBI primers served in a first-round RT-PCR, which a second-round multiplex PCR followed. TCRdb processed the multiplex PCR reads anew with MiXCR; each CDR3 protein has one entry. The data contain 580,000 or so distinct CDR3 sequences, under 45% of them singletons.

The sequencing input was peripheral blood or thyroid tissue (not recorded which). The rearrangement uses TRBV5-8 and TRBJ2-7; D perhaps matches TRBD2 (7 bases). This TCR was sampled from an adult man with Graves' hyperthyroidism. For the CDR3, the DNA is TGTGCCAGCAGCCCGACCCGGGGGGCGCCCTACGAGCAGTACTTC. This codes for CASSPTRGAPYEQYF.